A single sample is the source of the 3 T cell receptor beta chains below, sequenced in a study of blood T cells in healthy people across ages. For the second PCR, which ran for about 6 to 12 cycles, a sample-barcoded 5' primer and a J-beta primer mix were used. TCRdb re-called the 5' RACE reads with MiXCR, one entry per CDR3 protein. The sample includes some 1.5 million distinct CDR3 sequences, 28% of them seen just once. Sequences were obtained from blood. The receptors come from a woman aged 25 to 39 in good health.

The rearrangement joins TRBV12-5 to TRBJ2-1; a possible D gene is TRBD1 (5 bases). The CDR3 totals 15 residues. Germline loops: CDR1 LGHNT, CDR2 FRNRAP. The V end lost 3 bases, the J end lost 5 bases, and 14 bases lay between the germline ends. The CDR3 sequence is CASGFTGNPDNEQFF. CDR3 nucleotides: TGTGCTAGTGGTTTTACAGGCAACCCGGACAATGAGCAGTTCTTC.

At least ten counts were recorded for this clonotype. The gene calls are TRBV7-7 and TRBJ2-5; 9 bases agree with TRBD2. CDR1 and CDR2 from the germline V gene are SSHAT and FNYEAQ (reference sequence). Trimming cost V 3 bases and J 5 bases; bases outside gene matches: 4. This CDR3 comprises 14 residues. The CDR3 DNA reads as TGTGCCAGCAGCTTTAGCGGGAGAGGGGAGACCCAGTACTTC. Its protein is CASSFSGRGETQYF.

This clonotype has at least ten counts. DNA of the CDR3: TGTGCCACCAGTGAGCCGACAGGAGATAGCAATCAGCCCCAGCATTTT. Encoded protein: CATSEPTGDSNQPQHF. The chain employs TRBV24-1 and TRBJ1-5, with a weak D call TRBD1 (6 bases). The CDR3 covers 16 residues. The germline V gene has CDR1 KGHDR and CDR2 SFDVKD. The germline V and J ends were trimmed by 4 bases and 0 bases, with 12 bases remaining between them.